The entry below gives a single T cell receptor (beta chain) sequence along with its context. Its antigen is unknown. The sample originates from a study of Ad26.COV2.S vaccination and SARS-CoV-2 variants. Study background: Ad26.COV2.S, an intramuscular injection, was given once or twice 56 days apart.

Profiling relied on immunoSEQ multiplex PCR, and the TCRdb table lists in-frame clones only, not all of them. The top ten hold 1.7% of the sample, which has some 460,000 clones, about 89% seen once. Indicated treatment: around 19 received Ad26.COV2.S at low or high dose, single or two shots; about 5 received placebo; per-sample allocation not given. Samples were taken on day 63 after the first vaccine or placebo injection. Study-wide results and limits: People who got the vaccine or the placebo had similar non-spike TCR breadth.

The germline V and J ends were trimmed by 7 bases and 6 bases, with 16 bases remaining between them. CDR1 and CDR2 (germline): MDHEN, SYDVKM. This CDR3 has 14 amino acids. The V gene is TRBV28, the J gene TRBJ2-1; D may be TRBD1 or TRBD2 (5 bases each). The sequence derives from a person aged 18-65 years who received the Ad26.COV2.S COVID-19 vaccine or a placebo. Sequences were derived from peripheral blood, sampled in a trial of Ad26.COV2.S vaccine versus placebo. CDR3 DNA: TGTGCCAGCAATTATCCCCGGGACCGCAATGAGCAGTTCTTC. It codes for CASNYPRDRNEQFF. Combining the CDR3 with reference TRBV28 and TRBJ2-1 gives the whole variable domain DVKVTQSSRYLVKRTGEKVFLECVQDMDHENMFWYRQDPGLGLRLIYFSYDVKMKEKGDIPEGYSVSREKKERFSLILESASTNQTSMYLCASNYPRDRNEQFFGPGTRLTVL.